Presented here are 20 T cell receptor beta chains from one specimen sequenced in a study of response to subunit inactivated influenza vaccine. TCRdb re-analysed the RT-PCR reads in MiXCR, keeping a single row per CDR3 protein. The repertoire holds around 500,000 distinct CDR3 sequences, with roughly 11% as singletons. Sequencing was performed on PBMCs from blood, taken 45 days after vaccination. The receptors stem from a man aged 50 or older who received an inactivated influenza vaccine.

This chain uses TRBV5-1 with TRBJ2-3; 10 bases align to TRBD2. This CDR3 region has 15 residues. The junction had 6 bases not matched to a gene; V was cut back by 3 bases and J by 5 bases. Germline V gene data show CDR1 as SGHRS and CDR2 as YFSETQ. The chain's CDR3 is CASSWVAGGGDTQYF. CDR3 nucleotides: TGCGCCAGCAGCTGGGTAGCGGGGGGTGGAGATACGCAGTATTTT. Full variable domain (missing parts from reference TRBV5-1 and TRBJ2-3): KAGVTQTPRYLIKTRGQQVTLSCSPISGHRSVSWYQQTPGQGLQFLFEYFSETQRNKGNFPGRFSGRQFSNSRSEMNVSTLELGDSALYLCASSWVAGGGDTQYFGPGTRLTVL.

This clonotype came up many times. The rearrangement joins TRBV20-1 to TRBJ2-5; no clear D gene. This CDR3 contains 14 residues. CDR1 and CDR2 from the germline V gene are DFQATT and SNEGSKA (reference sequence). Between the trimmed V and J ends, which lost 3 bases and 5 bases, there was a span of 16 bases. The CDR3 DNA sequence: TGCAGTGCTAGTTCGCGGCAGGTGGACGAGACCCAGTACTTC. Its protein product is CSASSRQVDETQYF.

The table lists this clonotype with a count of one. The V gene is TRBV20-1, the J gene TRBJ1-2; possible D gene TRBD1, 5 bases. The CDR3 is made up of 15 amino acids. Germline CDR1 DFQATT, CDR2 SNEGSKA (reference sequence). Deletions cut 0 bases from V and 8 bases from J, with 19 bases between. The CDR3 bases are TGCAGTGCTAGAGATCCCCCAGAATGGGGCGGGGGCTACACCTTC. Its protein product is CSARDPPEWGGGYTF.

This clonotype was seen ten or more times. The rearrangement joins TRBV5-1 to TRBJ1-1; 8 bases fit TRBD1. Per the germline V gene, CDR1 is SGHRS and CDR2 is YFSETQ. V trimming: 1 base; J trimming: 1 base; junction bases outside the gene matches: 9. CDR3 length equals 17 residues. The CDR3 region has the DNA TGCGCCAGCAGCTTGAGGTCAGGGGGCGGCAGGAACACTGAAGCTTTCTTT. As protein: CASSLRSGGGRNTEAFF.

The chain combines TRBV14 with TRBJ2-1, with 11 bases fitting TRBD2. The CDR3 runs 15 residues. Germline V gene data show CDR1 as SGHDN and CDR2 as FVKESK. Trimming took 1 base from V and 8 from J; bases not matched to a gene: 4. The CDR3 is CASSQGLAGRDEQFF. The CDR3 DNA follows: TGTGCCAGCAGCCAAGGACTAGCGGGGCGGGATGAGCAGTTCTTC.

In its sample, this clonotype was seen a few times. The V gene is TRBV5-1, the J gene TRBJ2-7; no definite D call. The CDR3 extends over 15 amino acids. Germline CDR1 and CDR2: SGHRS and YFSETQ. Trimming removed 7 bases from V and 2 bases from J, with 19 bases in between. The CDR3, as DNA: TGCGCCAGCTCCCTGACGAATGCCGACACCTACGAGCAGTACTTC. Protein: CASSLTNADTYEQYF.

A few counts support this clonotype. The chain links TRBV12-3 or TRBV12-4 to TRBJ1-6; maybe TRBD1 (6 bases). This CDR3 spans 15 amino acids. V was shortened by 1 base and J by 8 bases, with 12 bases between the two germline ends. CDR3 amino acids: CASSLGPEGDSPLHF. The CDR3 nucleotides are TGTGCCAGCAGTTTAGGCCCCGAGGGGGATTCACCCCTCCACTTT.

This clonotype occurred a few times. V and J are TRBV4-1 and TRBJ2-1; no reliable D call. This CDR3 contains 14 residues. Germline V gene data show CDR1 as MGHRA and CDR2 as YSYEKL. Trimming took off 3 bases at V and 7 bases at J, with 13 bases between the two ends. CDR3 protein: CASSQPGRRNEQFF. The CDR3 bases are TGCGCCAGCAGCCAGCCGGGTCGTCGGAATGAGCAGTTCTTC.

This clonotype has a count of ten or more. The chain has TRBV7-9 and TRBJ2-7; perhaps TRBD1 as D (6 bases). The CDR3 has 13 residues. V was pared by 5 bases and J by 3 bases, with 11 bases between. Germline V gene sequence: CDR1 SEHNR, CDR2 FQNEAQ (reference sequence). CDR3 sequence reads: CASSRTESYEQYF. CDR3 sequence (DNA): TGTGCCAGCAGCCGGACAGAGAGCTACGAGCAGTACTTC.

V is TRBV20-1 and J is TRBJ2-1; 12 bases line up with TRBD2. Per germline, CDR1 DFQATT and CDR2 SNEGSKA (reference sequence). Trimming at V came to 5 bases and at J to 4 bases, leaving 6 bases not matched to a gene. The CDR3 runs to 15 residues. CDR3 loop: CSASTSGGPYNEQFF. CDR3 DNA: TGCAGTGCTTCCACTAGCGGGGGGCCATACAATGAGCAGTTCTTC.

Only a few counts were recorded for this clonotype. The rearrangement uses TRBV20-1 and TRBJ2-5; 9 bases fit TRBD1. After removal of 5 bases from V and 4 bases from J, the junction contained 5 bases not matched to a gene. This CDR3 spans 13 amino acids. Per the germline V gene, CDR1 is DFQATT and CDR2 is SNEGSKA (reference sequence). CDR3 loop: CSARRTGVETQYF. For the CDR3, the DNA is TGCAGTGCTCGACGGACAGGGGTAGAGACCCAGTACTTC.

The table lists this clonotype with many counts. The V and J genes are TRBV7-2 and TRBJ2-7; TRBD2 agrees at 9 bases. After removal of 1 base from V and 2 bases from J, the junction contained 3 bases not matched to a gene. CDR3 length equals 15 residues. Germline-derived CDR1 and CDR2 are SGHTA and FQGNSA. The CDR3 sequence is CASSLVAGDTYEQYF. DNA of the CDR3: TGTGCCAGCAGCTTAGTAGCGGGAGACACCTACGAGCAGTACTTC.

In its sample, this clonotype was seen a few times. The chain employs TRBV28 and TRBJ2-7; the match to TRBD1 covers 7 bases. V lost 4 bases to trimming and J lost 5 bases; unmatched junction nucleotides: 8. Germline loops: CDR1 MDHEN, CDR2 SYDVKM. The CDR3 contains 14 residues. CDR3 in amino acids: CASSSAGTVNEQYF. The CDR3 nucleotides are TGTGCCAGCAGTTCCGCCGGGACAGTCAACGAGCAGTACTTC.

This clonotype was counted a single time. This chain joins TRBV4-3 and TRBJ2-7; TRBD2 matches 11 bases. J gave up 4 bases and V 4 bases, and 6 bases lay outside the gene matches. CDR3 length equals 15 residues. Germline V CDR1 and CDR2: LGHNA, YSLEER. The DNA for the CDR3 is TGCGCCAGCAGCCTACTAGCGGGAGATTTGTACGAGCAGTACTTC. This translates into CASSLLAGDLYEQYF.

The CDR3 DNA reads as TGTGCCAGCAGCTCCCGGACAGGGTTGACAGATACGCAGTATTTT. Its protein is CASSSRTGLTDTQYF. The rearrangement joins TRBV7-9 to TRBJ2-3; 8 bases match TRBD1. V lost 4 bases, J lost 3 bases, and 6 bases stayed unmatched. Germline V CDR1 and CDR2: SEHNR, FQNEAQ (reference sequence). The CDR3 is made up of 15 amino acids.

In its sample, this clonotype was seen many times. The chain uses TRBV10-2 and TRBJ1-5, with 7 bases lining up with TRBD1. The CDR3 has 15 residues. Trimming cost V 0 bases and J 6 bases; bases outside gene matches: 5. Germline V gives CDR1 WSHSY, CDR2 SAAADI. The CDR3 DNA is TGCGCCAGCAGTGAGTCGAGACAGGGCGGTCAGCCCCAGCATTTT. Encoded protein: CASSESRQGGQPQHF.

This clonotype occurred many times. The rearrangement links TRBV20-1 to TRBJ2-3, with 7 bases matching TRBD2. The V gene's germline CDR1 is DFQATT and CDR2 SNEGSKA (reference sequence). Unmatched junction bases numbered 13, after V lost 1 base and J lost 3 bases. This CDR3 is 17 amino acids long. In DNA, the CDR3 is TGCAGTGCTAGAGCGATACTAGCGTGGGGGGGTACAGATACGCAGTATTTT. Translating gives CSARAILAWGGTDTQYF.

The V call is TRBV3-1, the J call TRBJ2-7, with 8 positions matching TRBD2. The ends lost 1 base at V and 3 bases at J; junction bases unmatched: 2. CDR1 is LGHDT and CDR2 is YNNKEL in the germline V gene (reference sequence). This CDR3 is built from 14 residues. The CDR3 DNA reads TGTGCCAGCAGCCAAGGGACTAGCAACTACGAGCAGTACTTC. Translated, it gives CASSQGTSNYEQYF.

J is TRBJ1-5 and V is TRBV18; D not resolved. Germline assignment: CDR1 KGHSH and CDR2 LQKENI. CDR3 length: 15 amino acids. V gave up 2 bases and J gave up 0 bases, with 8 bases separating them. The CDR3 loop is CASSPLGNSNQPQHF. CDR3 nucleotide sequence: TGTGCCAGCTCACCATTAGGCAATAGCAATCAGCCCCAGCATTTT.

V and J are TRBV18 and TRBJ2-1, with TRBD2 identical over 14 bases. V lost 4 bases, J lost 3 bases, and 2 bases stayed unmatched. CDR1 and CDR2 (germline): KGHSH, LQKENI. The CDR3 loop spans 16 amino acids. The CDR3 DNA reads as TGTGCCAGCTCACGCGGGACTAGCGGGAGCTACAATGAGCAGTTCTTC. Translating gives CASSRGTSGSYNEQFF.